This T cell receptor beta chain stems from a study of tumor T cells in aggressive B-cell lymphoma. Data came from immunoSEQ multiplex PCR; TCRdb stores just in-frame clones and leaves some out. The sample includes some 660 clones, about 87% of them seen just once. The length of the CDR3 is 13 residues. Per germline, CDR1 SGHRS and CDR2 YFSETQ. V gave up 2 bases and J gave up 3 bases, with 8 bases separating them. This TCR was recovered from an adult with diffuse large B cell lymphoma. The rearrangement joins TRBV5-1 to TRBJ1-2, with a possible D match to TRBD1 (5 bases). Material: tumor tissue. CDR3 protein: CASSFGGDYGYTF. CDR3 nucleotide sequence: TGCGCCAGCAGCTTCGGGGGGGACTATGGCTACACCTTC.